These 22 T cell receptor beta chains were sequenced from one sample in a study of metastatic and nonmetastatic thyroid tumors. Through MiXCR, TCRdb re-clonotyped the PCR reads. The data hold about 6,000 clones, with under 35% observed a single time. All patients reached thyroid surgery having received no treatment beforehand. The sample taken for sequencing was adjacent normal tissue. The receptor source for this set is a female donor with papillary thyroid cancer or a benign thyroid nodule (not recorded which). Some clones in this sample may be carry-over from other donors' samples.

Of note for this clone: Its ends do not fully match the called genes, so a read error is possible. This chain uses TRBV12-3 or TRBV12-4 with TRBJ1-2, with 7 bases identical to TRBD1. CDR3 length: 17 amino acids. The CDR3, as DNA: TGTGCCAGCAGATTAGGCTTTACCGAAGACAGGGACTATGGCTACACCTTC. Translated: CASRLGFTEDRDYGYTF.

This clone was counted a few times. This rearrangement joins TRBV6-5 to TRBJ2-7; weak D call: TRBD1 (5 bases). V was cut by 2 bases and J by 3 bases, with 14 bases left in between. CDR1 and CDR2 from the germline V gene are MNHEY and SVGAGI. The CDR3 length is 15 residues. This CDR3 is CASSYAVTGIYEQYF. CDR3 nucleotides: TGTGCCAGCAGTTACGCTGTTACAGGAATCTACGAGCAGTACTTC.

The rearrangement links TRBV5-1 to TRBJ1-1; 8 nucleotides line up with TRBD1. CDR3 length: 16 residues. Germline CDR1 SGHRS, CDR2 YFSETQ. The V gene end was trimmed by 3 bases and the J gene end by 0 bases; junction bases not matched to a gene: 7. The CDR3 coding sequence is TGCGCCAGCAGCTCTCAGGGGGCGCGGGTGAACACTGAAGCTTTCTTT. Residues: CASSSQGARVNTEAFF.

The chain recombines TRBV11-2 with TRBJ1-2, with D perhaps TRBD1 (6 bases). The CDR3 extends over 15 amino acids. Germline CDR1 and CDR2: SGHAT and FQNNGV. Trimming shortened V by 0 bases and J by 0 bases, and 8 bases separated the two germline ends. The CDR3 DNA reads as TGTGCCAGCAGCTTAGATGGGACACCTAACTATGGCTACACCTTC. Amino acids: CASSLDGTPNYGYTF. Drawing the rest from reference TRBV11-2 and TRBJ1-2, the complete variable domain is EAGVAQSPRYKIIEKRQSVAFWCNPISGHATLYWYQQILGQGPKLLIQFQNNGVVDDSQLPKDRFSAERLKGVDSTLKIQPAKLEDSAVYLCASSLDGTPNYGYTFGSGTRLTVV.

This clone was observed a handful of times. The chain joins TRBV20-1 to TRBJ2-7, with 8 bases matching TRBD2. Germline assignment: CDR1 DFQATT and CDR2 SNEGSKA (reference sequence). This CDR3 is 16 amino acids long. J lost 0 bases, V lost 3 bases, and 10 bases had no gene match. CDR3 in DNA: TGCAGTGCTAGGCCCCTTACTAGCGGAGACTCCTACGAGCAGTACTTC. Protein: CSARPLTSGDSYEQYF.

This chain joins TRBV29-1 and TRBJ2-7, with D possibly being TRBD1 or TRBD2 (5 bases each). CDR3 length: 15 residues. V was clipped by 5 bases and J by 3 bases, with 20 bases between them. Germline V gene data show CDR1 as SQVTM and CDR2 as ANQGSEA. CDR3 in DNA: TGCAGCGTTACATTTGGGAGAGGGGTTAACTACGAGCAGTACTTC. Protein: CSVTFGRGVNYEQYF.

The gene calls are TRBV20-1 and TRBJ1-1; no clear D. CDR1 is DFQATT, CDR2 SNEGSKA, per germline (reference sequence). This CDR3 has 12 residues. Trimming stripped 6 bases from V and 4 bases from J, with 12 bases between. The CDR3 loop reads CSAPNEGTEAFF. Here the CDR3 DNA reads TGCAGTGCGCCCAATGAAGGCACTGAAGCTTTCTTT.

This clone showed up just a few times. V is TRBV6-1 and J is TRBJ2-1, with 9 bases fitting TRBD2. The V segment lost 7 bases and the J segment 3 bases; nucleotides outside the gene matches: 10. CDR3 length: 16 residues. CDR1 is MNHNS, CDR2 SASEGT, per germline. The CDR3 DNA is TGTGCCAGCATGGAGTTAGCGGGAGAGGGCTACAATGAGCAGTTCTTC. This translates into CASMELAGEGYNEQFF.

Concerning this clone itself: The germline gene is not matched at one end of the junction; a read error may be the cause. This same CDR3 is encoded by further DNA sequences in the sample. The J gene is TRBJ2-1, the V gene TRBV2; perhaps TRBD2 as D (6 bases). From germline, CDR1 is SNHLY and CDR2 FYNNEI. The CDR3 has 16 amino acids. DNA for the CDR3: TGTGCGAGCAGTGACGCCAGCGGGCCAGGACTAAATGAGCAGTTCTTC. Its translation: CASSDASGPGLNEQFF.

V is TRBV5-1 and J is TRBJ1-2, with D uncertain. The CDR3 has 13 amino acids. The V and J ends lost 4 bases and 4 bases respectively, with 11 bases between them. Germline V gene sequence: CDR1 SGHRS, CDR2 YFSETQ. The CDR3 DNA reads TGCGCCAGCAGCCCGTATCGCACCTATGGCTACACCTTC. It yields the protein CASSPYRTYGYTF.

This clone is labeled as medium-sized. CDR3 DNA: TGCGCCAGCAGCTTGGTAGTGGCAGGGGGTCCTGGAAACACCATATATTTT. Amino acids: CASSLVVAGGPGNTIYF. The chain couples TRBV5-1 to TRBJ1-3; 7 positions match TRBD1. V lost 0 bases to trimming and J lost 2 bases; unmatched junction nucleotides: 8. CDR3 size: 17 residues. Germline loops: CDR1 SGHRS, CDR2 YFSETQ.

The CDR3: CAEGRGAGYEQYF. The CDR3 DNA sequence: TGTGCCGAGGGGCGGGGGGCCGGATACGAGCAGTACTTC. This chain uses TRBV11-2 with TRBJ2-7, with 8 bases matching TRBD2. The CDR3 is 13 amino acids. Per germline, CDR1 SGHAT and CDR2 FQNNGV. V was clipped by 11 bases and J by 4 bases; unmatched bases: 10.

CDR3 DNA sequence: TGTGCCAGGTGGGGGTTTCCGTCTGAAGCTTTCTTT. It codes for CARWGFPSEAFF. The rearrangement uses TRBV6-2 or TRBV6-3 and TRBJ1-1, with a possible D match to TRBD1 (5 bases). CDR1 and CDR2 (germline): MNHEY, SVGEGT. V was trimmed by 9 bases and J by 6 bases, leaving 14 bases between them. This CDR3 spans 12 amino acids.

The chain uses TRBV20-1 and TRBJ2-1, with no clear D. V dropped 5 bases and J dropped 9 bases, with 8 bases sitting between them. This CDR3 region has 10 residues. In germline, CDR1 is DFQATT, CDR2 SNEGSKA (reference sequence). The CDR3 protein is CSAGVVEQFF. CDR3 bases: TGCAGTGCTGGGGTGGTTGAGCAGTTCTTC.

The rearrangement uses TRBV6-2 or TRBV6-3 and TRBJ2-2, with 7 bases lining up with TRBD2. J lost 4 bases, V lost 0 bases, and 11 bases had no gene match. This CDR3 has 18 residues. Germline CDR1 and CDR2: MNHEY and SVGEGT. This CDR3 is CASSYSGGFEASTGELFF. In DNA form, the CDR3 reads TGTGCCAGCAGTTACTCGGGAGGGTTTGAGGCTAGCACCGGGGAGCTGTTTTTT.

The gene calls are TRBV9 and TRBJ2-5, with 16 positions matching TRBD2. This CDR3 spans 19 amino acids. Germline V gives CDR1 SGDLS, CDR2 YYNGEE. V lost 4 bases, J lost 1 base, and 10 bases stayed unmatched. In DNA form, the CDR3 reads TGTGCCAGCAGCCCGGGACTAGCGGGAGGGGGTAGGGTCCAAGAGACCCAGTACTTC. Amino acids: CASSPGLAGGGRVQETQYF.

This clone showed up just a few times. The junction departs from germline at one end; a sequencing error may be responsible. The gene calls are TRBV12-3 or TRBV12-4 and TRBJ1-4, with 9 bases matching TRBD1. The CDR3 sequence is 14 residues long. The CDR3, as DNA: TGTGTCAGCAGTGGGACAGGGCAGAGGGAAAAACTGTTTTTT. This gives the protein CVSSGTGQREKLFF.

This clone is medium-sized in the sample. This rearrangement joins TRBV20-1 to TRBJ2-1; 8 nucleotides match TRBD2. J was trimmed by 5 bases and V by 3 bases; bases with no gene match: 9. The V gene's germline CDR1 is DFQATT and CDR2 SNEGSKA (reference sequence). CDR3 length equals 15 residues. CDR3 coding DNA: TGCAGTGCTAGTACGCGCGCGGGGGGAAACAATGAGCAGTTCTTC. This sequence encodes CSASTRAGGNNEQFF.

The rearrangement joins TRBV27 to TRBJ2-7; D call uncertain. Germline V gives CDR1 MNHEY, CDR2 SMNVEV (reference sequence). Trimming removed 5 bases at V and 4 bases at J, with 6 bases between. This CDR3 has 11 amino acids. The CDR3 DNA reads TGTGCCAGCAGTCCCTCGTACGAGCAGTACTTC. Translation gives CASSPSYEQYF.

V usage is TRBV5-5 and J usage is TRBJ2-7; maybe TRBD2 (6 bases). CDR1 is SGHKS and CDR2 is YYEKEE in the germline V gene (reference sequence). V lost 0 bases to trimming and J lost 7 bases, with 20 bases between them. The CDR3 sequence is 16 residues long. The CDR3 nucleotides are TGTGCCAGCAGCTTGGAGTTAGCTGGGGTTCGGGAGGAGCAGTACTTC. Translation gives CASSLELAGVREEQYF.

This rearrangement joins TRBV9 to TRBJ2-7, with a possible D match to TRBD2 (6 bases). In germline, CDR1 is SGDLS, CDR2 YYNGEE. The V gene lost 3 bases and the J gene lost 0 bases, with 13 bases spanning the gap. This CDR3 comprises 15 residues. DNA of the CDR3: TGTGCCAGCAGCGGTAGTGTGGGGGGCTCCTACGAGCAGTACTTC. Translated, it gives CASSGSVGGSYEQYF.

The chain links TRBV20-1 to TRBJ2-2, with 7 bases fitting TRBD2. V lost 2 bases and J lost 5; bases outside the gene matches: 8. The CDR3 runs to 15 residues. The germline V gene encodes CDR1 DFQATT and CDR2 SNEGSKA (reference sequence). CDR3 sequence reads: CSARNGGSLTGELFF. In DNA, the CDR3 is TGCAGTGCTAGAAACGGGGGGTCTCTGACCGGGGAGCTGTTTTTT.